Below are 32 T cell receptor beta chains sequenced from a single sample in a study of blood T cell repertoires in COVID-19. The table came from immunoSEQ multiplex PCR; TCRdb's copy has only in-frame clones and leaves some out. Among about 190,000 clones listed, 90% were seen once. Sequencing was carried out using peripheral blood. The receptors were sampled from a man in his fifties with acute or convalescent COVID-19.

The chain combines TRBV19 with TRBJ2-1; the D gene is possibly TRBD1 (5 bases). This CDR3 spans 15 amino acids. The V end was cut by 5 bases, the J end by 3 bases, with 14 bases between. Germline V gene sequence: CDR1 LNHDA, CDR2 SQIVND (reference sequence). CDR3 DNA sequence: TGTGCCAGTAGTCAGGGCAGCCTTTTCTACAATGAGCAGTTCTTC. This codes for CASSQGSLFYNEQFF.

The DNA of the CDR3 is TGTGCCAGCTCACCAGTTGGGGGGGCCACAGATACGCAGTATTTT. Translated: CASSPVGGATDTQYF. The chain is built from TRBV18 and TRBJ2-3; maybe TRBD2 (7 bases). Looked up from germline, CDR1 is KGHSH and CDR2 is LQKENI. The CDR3 spans 15 residues. The V and J ends lost 2 bases and 2 bases respectively, with 11 bases between them.

This sequence joins TRBV28 and TRBJ2-7, with 9 bases matching TRBD1. V was clipped by 7 bases and J by 0 bases; unmatched bases: 4. From germline, CDR1 is MDHEN and CDR2 SYDVKM. This CDR3 is 14 amino acids long. The CDR3 DNA follows: TGTGCCAGCACTGTGACAGGGGGCTCCTACGAGCAGTACTTC. Translated, it gives CASTVTGGSYEQYF.

The rearrangement uses TRBV7-8 and TRBJ2-5; D uncertain. Germline assignment: CDR1 SGHVS and CDR2 FQNEAQ. The length of the CDR3 is 13 residues. Trimming removed 6 bases from V and 7 bases from J, with 15 bases in between. Here the CDR3 reads CASSQPRPSTQYF. CDR3 DNA: TGTGCCAGCAGTCAGCCTAGACCCTCGACCCAGTACTTC.

Written as DNA, the CDR3 is TGTGCCAGCAGTCCCATTGGACTTTACAATGAGCAGTTCTTC. It codes for CASSPIGLYNEQFF. The J gene is TRBJ2-1, the V gene TRBV7-9; a possible D gene is TRBD2 (5 bases). Germline assignment: CDR1 SEHNR and CDR2 FQNEAQ (reference sequence). V lost 6 bases and J 4 bases, leaving 13 bases between the germline ends. The CDR3 sequence is 14 residues long.

A single count supports this clone. This rearrangement joins TRBV3-1 (or the pseudogene TRBV3-2) to TRBJ2-1; D is possibly TRBD2 (5 bases). In germline, CDR1 is LGHDT, CDR2 YNNKEL (reference sequence). V lost 0 bases to trimming and J lost 11 bases, with 14 bases between them. The CDR3 is made up of 14 amino acids. The CDR3 loop reads CASSQDFTPGKQFF. The CDR3 bases are TGTGCCAGCAGCCAAGATTTTACCCCGGGGAAGCAGTTCTTC.

The V call is TRBV6-6, the J call TRBJ1-5; a weak D match, TRBD1 (6 bases). Germline V gene data show CDR1 as MNHNY and CDR2 as SVGAGI (reference sequence). The CDR3 is 14 residues long. V was trimmed by 5 bases and J by 1 base, leaving 9 bases between them. CDR3 DNA sequence: TGTGCCAGCAGTCGGGACACCAGCAATCAGCCCCAGCATTTT. Translating gives CASSRDTSNQPQHF.

CDR3 DNA: TGTGCCAGCAGTCGAACGAAGGAAAGGGCAGGGGGCAGGGGCTACACCTTC. It specifies CASSRTKERAGGRGYTF. The V call is TRBV6-6, the J call TRBJ1-2; 8 bases match TRBD1. Germline-derived CDR1 and CDR2 are MNHNY and SVGAGI (reference sequence). There are 17 residues in the CDR3. J gave up 8 bases and V 5 bases, and 19 bases lay outside the gene matches.

The chain recombines TRBV11-2 with TRBJ2-7; 10 bases align to TRBD1. Trimming took 4 bases from V and 4 from J; bases not matched to a gene: 16. The CDR3 spans 18 residues. Germline V gene sequence: CDR1 SGHAT, CDR2 FQNNGV. CDR3 DNA: TGTGCCAGCAGCTCACAGTCCCCGGGACAGGGGTCCCCGTACGAGCAGTACTTC. This gives the protein CASSSQSPGQGSPYEQYF.

CDR3 in amino acids: CASSYSRGDTEAFF. CDR3 sequence (DNA): TGTGCCAGCAGTTACTCCCGGGGGGACACTGAAGCTTTCTTT. V is TRBV6-5 and J is TRBJ1-1, with D perhaps TRBD1 (5 bases). The CDR3 sequence is 14 residues long. Between the trimmed V and J ends, which lost 0 bases and 3 bases, there was a span of 8 bases. Per germline, CDR1 MNHEY and CDR2 SVGAGI.

This chain uses TRBV19 with TRBJ1-5; 7 nucleotides line up with TRBD1. The V gene's germline CDR1 is LNHDA and CDR2 SQIVND (reference sequence). V lost 3 bases to trimming and J lost 5 bases; unmatched junction nucleotides: 4. This CDR3 contains 14 residues. Written as DNA, the CDR3 is TGTGCCAGTAGTATTGTCAGGGGGTATCAGCCCCAGCATTTT. Amino acid sequence: CASSIVRGYQPQHF.

The V and J genes are TRBV7-9 and TRBJ2-3, with D uncertain. V was trimmed by 1 base and J by 4 bases, leaving 3 bases between them. The length of the CDR3 is 12 residues. Germline CDR1 is SEHNR and CDR2 is FQNEAQ (reference sequence). DNA of the CDR3: TGTGCCAGCAGCTTAGTCGCAGATACGCAGTATTTT. Protein sequence: CASSLVADTQYF.

This sequence joins TRBV5-1 and TRBJ1-1; D gene unclear. Between the trimmed V and J ends, which lost 3 bases and 0 bases, there was a span of 18 bases. The CDR3 runs 17 residues. Germline V gives CDR1 SGHRS, CDR2 YFSETQ. Here the CDR3 DNA reads TGCGCCAGCAGCTCCCGGGGAGGAGTCACCCTGAACACTGAAGCTTTCTTT. Amino acids: CASSSRGGVTLNTEAFF.

The V and J genes are TRBV29-1 and TRBJ2-3; perhaps TRBD2 as D (5 bases). The V end was cut by 6 bases, the J end by 3 bases, with 10 bases between. The CDR3 is made up of 12 amino acids. The germline V gene has CDR1 SQVTM and CDR2 ANQGSEA. CDR3 DNA sequence: TGCAGCGTACCGGGGATGACAGATACGCAGTATTTT. This gives the protein CSVPGMTDTQYF.

The J gene is TRBJ2-2, the V gene TRBV6-5, with D unresolved. This CDR3 is 16 amino acids long. From germline, CDR1 is MNHEY and CDR2 SVGAGI. The germline V and J ends were trimmed by 2 bases and 0 bases, with 10 bases remaining between them. DNA of the CDR3: TGTGCCAGCAGTTACATGGCTTCCACGAACACCGGGGAGCTGTTTTTT. Translating it yields CASSYMASTNTGELFF.

The CDR3 here is CASSTGLAGQSSYEQYV. CDR3 nucleotides: TGTGCCAGCAGCACGGGACTAGCGGGTCAGAGCTCCTACGAGCAGTACGTC. The chain recombines TRBV5-5 with TRBJ2-7; 12 nucleotides line up with TRBD2. The V segment lost 4 bases and the J segment 0 bases; nucleotides outside the gene matches: 8. Germline loops: CDR1 SGHKS, CDR2 YYEKEE (reference sequence). The CDR3 has 17 amino acids.

The chain is built from TRBV13 and TRBJ1-4, with TRBD1 matching over 7 bases. V lost 4 bases, J lost 7 bases, and 9 bases stayed unmatched. The germline gives CDR1 PRHDT, CDR2 FYEKMQ (reference sequence). This CDR3 has 15 amino acids. CDR3 nucleotide sequence: TGTGCCAGCAGCTCAAACAGGGGTTATGGTGAAAAACTGTTTTTT. It translates to CASSSNRGYGEKLFF.

J is TRBJ2-1 and V is TRBV7-3; D is perhaps TRBD2 (5 bases). The germline gives CDR1 SGHTA, CDR2 FQGTGA. This CDR3 contains 13 residues. The V end lost 3 bases, the J end lost 6 bases, and 9 bases lay between the germline ends. The CDR3 loop is CASSFDGLNEQFF. DNA for the CDR3: TGTGCCAGCAGCTTTGACGGACTCAATGAGCAGTTCTTC.

The chain links TRBV2 to TRBJ1-3, with D perhaps TRBD1 (6 bases). CDR3 length: 15 residues. Germline-derived CDR1 and CDR2 are SNHLY and FYNNEI. Trimming removed 3 bases from V and 2 bases from J, with 11 bases in between. The CDR3 region is CASSDWGGPGNTIYF. CDR3 coding DNA: TGTGCCAGCAGTGATTGGGGGGGCCCTGGAAACACCATATATTTT.

The chain uses TRBV19 and TRBJ1-2; 9 bases fit TRBD1. There are 13 residues in the CDR3. Germline loops: CDR1 LNHDA, CDR2 SQIVND (reference sequence). The junction had 3 bases not matched to a gene; V was cut back by 6 bases and J by 4 bases. For the CDR3, the DNA is TGTGCCAGTAGCCGGGACAGGGTCTATGGCTACACCTTC. Its protein product is CASSRDRVYGYTF.

The chain has TRBV15 and TRBJ1-5; 8 positions match TRBD1. CDR1 is LNHNV and CDR2 is YYDKDF in the germline V gene (reference sequence). The ends lost 1 base at V and 4 bases at J; junction bases unmatched: 3. The CDR3 consists of 15 residues. As DNA, the CDR3 is TGTGCCACCAGCAGAGGGCAGGGGGCGAATCAGCCCCAGCATTTT. Residues: CATSRGQGANQPQHF.

The chain carries TRBV19 and TRBJ1-4; 8 bases match TRBD1. Germline CDR1 LNHDA, CDR2 SQIVND (reference sequence). The CDR3 length is 12 residues. V lost 3 bases, J lost 10 bases, and 1 base stayed unmatched. Written as DNA, the CDR3 is TGTGCCAGTAGTATGCAGGGGGCAAAACTGTTTTTT. Translation: CASSMQGAKLFF.

V usage is TRBV5-1 and J usage is TRBJ2-3; possibly TRBD1 for D (7 bases). Trimming removed 4 bases from V and 0 bases from J, with 12 bases in between. There are 15 residues in the CDR3. Per the germline V gene, CDR1 is SGHRS and CDR2 is YFSETQ. This chain's CDR3 is CASSLQGGSTDTQYF. The CDR3 nucleotides read TGCGCCAGCAGCCTTCAGGGGGGAAGCACAGATACGCAGTATTTT.

V gene TRBV5-6 combines with J gene TRBJ2-7; 7 bases match TRBD2. CDR3 length: 13 residues. V shed 2 bases, J shed 1 base, and the junction held 0 bases outside the gene matches. The germline V gene encodes CDR1 SGHDT and CDR2 YYEEEE. CDR3 DNA: TGTGCCAGCAGCTTCGGGGGGTCCTACGAGCAGTACTTC. Translation: CASSFGGSYEQYF.

This clone occurred a few times. The V call is TRBV23-1, the J call TRBJ1-2, with 10 bases aligning to TRBD1. TRBV23-1 has ORF status, its function being uncertain. With V trimmed by 1 base and J by 6 bases, 2 bases remained unmatched. The CDR3 has 14 amino acids. CDR3 sequence reads: CASSQLGQGNGYTF. DNA of the CDR3: TGCGCCAGCAGTCAATTGGGACAGGGGAATGGCTACACCTTC.

This sequence joins TRBV6-5 and TRBJ1-1; D is undetermined. Trimming cost V 0 bases and J 0 bases, with 8 bases left between them. The germline CDR1 and CDR2 sequences are MNHEY and SVGAGI. The CDR3 is 15 residues long. The CDR3 DNA follows: TGTGCCAGCAGTTACTCGATCGGTTTGAACACTGAAGCTTTCTTT. It yields the protein CASSYSIGLNTEAFF.

This chain connects TRBV14 to TRBJ1-1; D call uncertain. Germline CDR1 and CDR2: SGHDN and FVKESK. Trimming took 7 bases from V and 0 from J, leaving 9 bases between them. The CDR3 has 13 residues. The CDR3 sequence is CASKQDMNTEAFF. CDR3 in DNA: TGTGCCAGCAAGCAGGATATGAACACTGAAGCTTTCTTT. Filled out from reference TRBV14 and TRBJ1-1, the complete variable domain reads EAGVTQFPSHSVIEKGQTVTLRCDPISGHDNLYWYRRVMGKEIKFLLHFVKESKQDESGMPNNRFLAERTGGTYSTLKVQPAELEDSGVYFCASKQDMNTEAFFGQGTRLTVV.

This chain uses TRBV28 with TRBJ1-5; 8 bases are a match to TRBD1. The CDR3 runs 15 residues. Germline V CDR1 and CDR2: MDHEN, SYDVKM. V lost 8 bases, J lost 6 bases, and 12 bases stayed unmatched. CDR3 in amino acids: CASPPSQGALQPQHF. CDR3 in DNA: TGTGCCAGCCCCCCGAGCCAGGGGGCGCTTCAGCCCCAGCATTTT.

The chain recombines TRBV11-2 with TRBJ2-5, with 9 bases matching TRBD2. Germline values: CDR1 SGHAT, CDR2 FQNNGV. Germline trimming cut 0 bases from V and 2 bases from J; bases unmatched to any gene: 16. CDR3 size: 20 residues. The CDR3 nucleotides are TGTGCCAGCAGCTTAGATTATCGGGCTAGCGGGGTTGGGGAGCAAGAGACCCAGTACTTC. Translation gives CASSLDYRASGVGEQETQYF.

This clone showed up just once. The V call is TRBV18, the J call TRBJ2-7, with 13 nucleotides matching TRBD2. Trimming cost V 2 bases and J 4 bases; bases outside gene matches: 2. The CDR3 runs to 15 residues. Germline CDR1 reads KGHSH; CDR2 reads LQKENI. The CDR3: CASSPGLAGAYEQYF. The CDR3 DNA reads as TGTGCCAGCTCACCAGGACTAGCGGGAGCTTACGAGCAGTACTTC.

CDR3 coding DNA: TGTGCCAGCAGCCCAAGACAGGGGGCAAAACTGTTTTTT. Protein: CASSPRQGAKLFF. The J gene is TRBJ1-4, the V gene TRBV7-2; 10 bases agree with TRBD1. The CDR3 extends over 13 amino acids. V trimming: 5 bases; J trimming: 10 bases; junction bases outside the gene matches: 4. The germline V gene has CDR1 SGHTA and CDR2 FQGNSA.

The chain links TRBV6-6 to TRBJ2-7, with 9 positions matching TRBD2. CDR3 size: 15 residues. Per germline, CDR1 MNHNY and CDR2 SVGAGI (reference sequence). V trimming: 8 bases; J trimming: 5 bases; junction bases outside the gene matches: 13. The CDR3 DNA reads TGTGCCAGCCGGCGGGGGGGGAAACTGGGAGACGAGCAGTACGTC. It is translated as CASRRGGKLGDEQYV.